One sample yielded the 12 T cell receptor beta chains listed below, sequenced in a study of T cells expressing NK-cell markers. TCRdb re-analyzed the 5' RACE reads; it lists each CDR3 protein once, without DNA. Recorded for this sample: some 500,000 distinct CDR3 sequences. Sequencing was carried out using blood T cells: a sorted CD56 or NKG2C T cell subset, CD4+ or CD8+ T cells, or bulk PBMC T cells (not recorded which). The receptors were gathered from a woman aged 50 to 65 in good health.

The J gene is TRBJ1-1, the V gene TRBV12-3 or TRBV12-4. The CDR3 totals 13 residues. This CDR3 is CASRRQVNTEAFF.

The V call is TRBV5-1, the J call TRBJ1-2; TCRdb's D call of TRBD1 is untestable without DNA. Germline CDR1 SGHRS, CDR2 YFSETQ. This CDR3 is 17 amino acids long. CDR3 sequence: CASSLGGQGYPTHGYTF.

V gene TRBV20-1 combines with J gene TRBJ1-1. CDR1 and CDR2 (germline): DFQATT, SNEGSKA (reference sequence). This CDR3 spans 15 amino acids. This chain's CDR3 is CSASRTGLMNTEAFF.

The chain recombines TRBV27 with TRBJ2-7; checking the TCRdb D call of TRBD1 is not possible without DNA. CDR3 length: 15 residues. CDR1 and CDR2 (germline): MNHEY, SMNVEV (reference sequence). The CDR3 region is CASSLTGELGYEQYF.

The chain recombines TRBV18 with TRBJ2-2. The CDR3 is made up of 16 amino acids. The germline gives CDR1 KGHSH, CDR2 LQKENI. CDR3 sequence reads: CASSPRQAANTGELFF.

This sequence joins TRBV18 and TRBJ1-5. CDR1 KGHSH and CDR2 LQKENI come from the germline V gene. The CDR3 runs to 13 residues. Here the CDR3 reads CASSLGTAQPQHF.

The chain carries TRBV29-1 and TRBJ2-5. The length of the CDR3 is 13 residues. CDR1 SQVTM and CDR2 ANQGSEA come from the germline V gene. The CDR3 sequence: CSVEVGGRETQYF.

V and J are TRBV20-1 and TRBJ1-2; without DNA, the TCRdb call of TRBD1 cannot be checked. There are 14 residues in the CDR3. Germline CDR1 is DFQATT and CDR2 is SNEGSKA (reference sequence). Here the CDR3 reads CSALETGVGYGYTF.

The V gene is TRBV20-1, the J gene TRBJ2-3; absent DNA, TCRdb's TRBD2 call cannot be checked. The germline CDR1 and CDR2 sequences are DFQATT and SNEGSKA (reference sequence). The CDR3 sequence is 16 residues long. The CDR3 here is CSSTGTSAYSTDTQYF.

The chain has TRBV5-1 and TRBJ1-4. CDR3 length: 16 residues. Germline values: CDR1 SGHRS, CDR2 YFSETQ. This CDR3 is CASSLEQVATNEKLFF.

The rearrangement links TRBV3-1 to TRBJ2-1; TCRdb gives TRBD2 as the D gene, but with no DNA this cannot be confirmed. The germline V gene has CDR1 LGHDT and CDR2 YNNKEL (reference sequence). This CDR3 spans 15 amino acids. The CDR3 region is CASSRIWAGGDEQFF.

The CDR3 sequence is CASSPRGGDATGELFF. The V call is TRBV5-5, the J call TRBJ2-2; TCRdb outputs TRBD1, but without DNA this stays unchecked. The germline gives CDR1 SGHKS, CDR2 YYEKEE (reference sequence). The CDR3 loop spans 16 amino acids.